This entry describes one TCR beta chain. Its matching antigen is unknown. These data come from a study of cytomegalovirus exposure and HLA in healthy donors. Study-wide points: Accurate predictions that matched the HLA-A and HLA-B alleles of most subjects were reportedly made from TCR beta sequences. According to an earlier analysis, most TCR beta V segments yielded productive rearrangements about 87% or about 30% of the time. Across donors, presence/absence analyses took sequencing depth to be roughly uniform.

Trimming stripped 8 bases from V and 0 bases from J, with 13 bases between. From germline, CDR1 is SGHAT and CDR2 FQNNGV. This CDR3 has 14 amino acids. The PCR made use of 60 Vbeta and 13 Jbeta primers. Only in-frame clones appear in the TCRdb table, and some are missing; sequencing was by immunoSEQ multiplex PCR. The sample has 50,000 or so clones, approximately 52% seen once; the top ten hold about an eighth. J is TRBJ1-1 and V is TRBV11-2, with a tentative D call TRBD1 (6 bases). This clonotype originated in a human donor in good health. Sequencing was carried out using PBMCs. The CDR3 here is CASVQTGMNTEAFF. In DNA, the CDR3 is TGTGCCAGCGTTCAAACAGGGATGAACACTGAAGCTTTCTTT.